The 18 T cell receptor beta chains below all came from one sample that was sequenced in a study of shared clonotypes between healthy human individuals. Repertoires were generated with immunoSEQ multiplex PCR, while TCRdb's copy carries only in-frame clones and drops some. The repertoire has just over 2,000,000 clones, around 95% of them found once; the top ten carry 0.13%. Specimen: naive CD4+ T cells sorted from blood. Documented subset: CD45RA+ positively selected. These receptors were obtained from a man aged 18 to 30 in good health.

The rearrangement links TRBV4-3 to TRBJ2-2; D remains ambiguous. The CDR3 runs to 16 residues. Germline V gene sequence: CDR1 LGHNA, CDR2 YSLEER. Trimming took 0 bases from V and 3 from J, leaving 11 bases between them. The chain's CDR3 is CASSQEASSYTGELFF. The CDR3 DNA sequence: TGCGCCAGCAGCCAAGAGGCTTCAAGCTACACCGGGGAGCTGTTTTTT.

The chain recombines TRBV23-1 with TRBJ2-7; the D call may be TRBD1 or TRBD2 (6 bases each). TRBV23-1 belongs to the ORF category, with a function that is uncertain. The CDR3 spans 16 residues. V lost 1 base and J 4 bases, leaving 17 bases between the germline ends. This CDR3 reads CASSQYHQGRMYEQYF. In DNA form, the CDR3 reads TGCGCCAGCAGTCAATATCACCAGGGGAGGATGTACGAGCAGTACTTC.

The V and J genes are TRBV5-1 and TRBJ1-1; D is possibly TRBD1 (6 bases). V lost 2 bases and J 0 bases, leaving 14 bases between the germline ends. The germline gives CDR1 SGHRS, CDR2 YFSETQ. This CDR3 is built from 16 residues. The CDR3: CASSFGQQNMNTEAFF. DNA of the CDR3: TGCGCCAGCAGCTTCGGACAGCAGAACATGAACACTGAAGCTTTCTTT.

A single count supports this clone. This sequence joins TRBV5-1 and TRBJ2-3, with D possibly being TRBD1 (5 bases). The CDR3 has 13 residues. V dropped 4 bases and J dropped 8 bases, with 14 bases sitting between them. CDR1 is SGHRS and CDR2 is YFSETQ in the germline V gene. The CDR3 spells CASSPRVQGTQYF. In DNA, the CDR3 is TGCGCCAGCAGCCCCCGGGTCCAGGGTACGCAGTATTTT.

This sequence joins TRBV9 and TRBJ2-7; D uncertain. V lost 0 bases and J lost 3, with 10 bases in between. CDR3 length equals 14 residues. Per germline, CDR1 SGDLS and CDR2 YYNGEE. The CDR3, as DNA: TGTGCCAGCAGCGTAGAAGAACGAGGCTACGAGCAGTACTTC. Encoded protein: CASSVEERGYEQYF.

This sequence joins TRBV5-1 and TRBJ2-7; weak D call: TRBD2 (6 bases). The CDR3 has 15 residues. Germline V gene sequence: CDR1 SGHRS, CDR2 YFSETQ. Trimming shortened V by 0 bases and J by 2 bases, and 12 bases separated the two germline ends. The chain's CDR3 is CASSLDISGPYEQYF. The CDR3 bases are TGCGCCAGCAGCTTGGATATTAGCGGACCCTACGAGCAGTACTTC.

The chain recombines TRBV2 with TRBJ1-6; no firm D call. The CDR3 is made up of 15 amino acids. Per germline, CDR1 SNHLY and CDR2 FYNNEI. Trimming took 4 bases from V and 8 from J, leaving 15 bases between them. CDR3 bases: TGTGCCAGCAGTGCGGGCAGCTCGACGGATTCACCCCTCCACTTT. It yields the protein CASSAGSSTDSPLHF.

The CDR3 reads CASSIPGNSPLHF. DNA of the CDR3: TGTGCCAGTAGTATTCCAGGGAATTCACCCCTCCACTTT. The rearrangement uses TRBV19 and TRBJ1-6, with TRBD1 as a possible D gene (5 bases). CDR3 length: 13 amino acids. Deletions cut 3 bases from V and 7 bases from J, with 7 bases between. CDR1 is LNHDA, CDR2 SQIVND, per germline (reference sequence). The whole variable domain, remainder taken from reference TRBV19 and TRBJ1-6, is DGGITQSPKYLFRKEGQNVTLSCEQNLNHDAMYWYRQDPGQGLRLIYYSQIVNDFQKGDIAEGYSVSREKKESFPLTVTSAQKNPTAFYLCASSIPGNSPLHFGNGTRLTVT.

This clone was seen a single time. The chain carries TRBV27 and TRBJ2-2; possibly TRBD1 for D (6 bases). Looked up from germline, CDR1 is MNHEY and CDR2 is SMNVEV (reference sequence). There are 15 residues in the CDR3. V lost 5 bases and J 6 bases, leaving 16 bases between the germline ends. The CDR3 DNA is TGTGCCAGCAGTACCTACAGGGTAAGGGCCGGGGAGCTGTTTTTT. Translation: CASSTYRVRAGELFF.

V is TRBV6-5 and J is TRBJ2-5; D is possibly TRBD2 (7 bases). V was cut by 6 bases and J by 5 bases, with 16 bases left in between. From germline, CDR1 is MNHEY and CDR2 SVGAGI. CDR3 size: 14 residues. The CDR3 is CASRALGGPETQYF. In nucleotides, the CDR3 is TGTGCCAGCAGGGCCCTGGGGGGGCCGGAGACCCAGTACTTC.

The chain links TRBV5-1 to TRBJ1-6, with 9 bases that match TRBD1. The ends lost 4 bases at V and 10 bases at J; junction bases unmatched: 6. This CDR3 is built from 14 residues. Per the germline V gene, CDR1 is SGHRS and CDR2 is YFSETQ. CDR3 in DNA: TGCGCCAGCAGCAATGGACAGGGGAGGTCACCCCTCCACTTT. It encodes CASSNGQGRSPLHF.

The chain combines TRBV30 with TRBJ2-2; no reliable D call. V lost 1 base, J lost 5 bases, and 8 bases lay in between. This CDR3 region has 13 residues. Per germline, CDR1 GTSNPN and CDR2 SVGIG (reference sequence). The CDR3 DNA follows: TGTGCCTGGAGTGGGGGTGGGACCGGGGAGCTGTTTTTT. This translates into CAWSGGGTGELFF.

Concerning this clone itself: Other DNA sequences in this sample translate to the same CDR3. The chain couples TRBV29-1 to TRBJ2-3; TRBD2 matches 7 bases. Trimming removed 3 bases from V and 2 bases from J; junction bases left unmatched: 2. Germline V gene sequence: CDR1 SQVTM, CDR2 ANQGSEA. The length of the CDR3 is 13 residues. In DNA, the CDR3 is TGCAGCGTTGAGGGGAGGGTCACAGATACGCAGTATTTT. Amino acid sequence: CSVEGRVTDTQYF.

This chain connects TRBV11-3 to TRBJ2-5, with TRBD1 matching 12 bases. Germline V gene data show CDR1 as SGHNT and CDR2 as YENEEA. The CDR3 loop spans 16 amino acids. Trimming cost V 1 base and J 7 bases; bases outside gene matches: 7. CDR3 sequence reads: CASSLGGQGAPGTQYF. In DNA form, the CDR3 reads TGTGCCAGCAGCTTAGGGGGACAGGGGGCGCCGGGGACCCAGTACTTC.

The chain employs TRBV18 and TRBJ1-1, with 9 nucleotides matching TRBD1. Germline CDR1 is KGHSH and CDR2 is LQKENI. V dropped 2 bases and J dropped 4; count of bases not matched to a gene: 2. The CDR3 spans 14 residues. The CDR3 sequence is CASSPGQGTTEAFF. The DNA of the CDR3 is TGTGCCAGCTCACCAGGACAGGGGACCACTGAAGCTTTCTTT.

The chain is built from TRBV19 and TRBJ2-7; TRBD2 is a possible D gene (5 bases). The CDR3 is made up of 14 amino acids. V was cut by 3 bases and J by 3 bases, with 12 bases left in between. The germline CDR1 and CDR2 sequences are LNHDA and SQIVND (reference sequence). In DNA, the CDR3 is TGTGCCAGTAGTATGCGGGCCGATGGCTACGAGCAGTACTTC. The encoded protein is CASSMRADGYEQYF.

This sequence joins TRBV2 and TRBJ2-1; D gene uncertain. The V end lost 4 bases, the J end lost 6 bases, and 16 bases lay between the germline ends. Germline CDR1 and CDR2: SNHLY and FYNNEI. This CDR3 has 15 residues. The CDR3 DNA follows: TGTGCCAGCAGTGTGTCAAAGGGCCGTAGCAATGAGCAGTTCTTC. The encoded protein is CASSVSKGRSNEQFF.

This chain uses TRBV6-5 with TRBJ1-4; TRBD1 is a possible D gene (5 bases). Germline CDR1 reads MNHEY; CDR2 reads SVGAGI. CDR3 length equals 15 residues. With 5 bases removed from V and 6 bases from J, the gap between germline ends came to 16 bases. In nucleotides, the CDR3 is TGTGCCAGCAGTCGTGGGACGTTCAGGGATGAAAAACTGTTTTTT. Translated, it gives CASSRGTFRDEKLFF.